Below are 7 T cell receptor beta chains sequenced from a single sample in a study of blood T cell repertoires in COVID-19. Produced via immunoSEQ multiplex PCR; TCRdb's table is partial and in-frame only. The table shows over 350,000 clones, with 88% occurring only once. Sequencing input: PBMCs or T cells enriched from blood (not recorded which). The receptors come from a woman aged 18-30 years who had recovered from COVID-19.

V usage is TRBV6-6 and J usage is TRBJ1-1; D is possibly TRBD1 (5 bases). Trimming shortened V by 10 bases and J by 6 bases, and 18 bases separated the two germline ends. Germline CDR1 is MNHNY and CDR2 is SVGAGI (reference sequence). This CDR3 spans 13 amino acids. Here the CDR3 DNA reads TGTGCCACCGTCAGGGAGGGTAACGCTGAAGCTTTCTTT. It is translated as CATVREGNAEAFF.

V is TRBV7-6 and J is TRBJ1-1; TRBD1 aligns across 7 bases. This CDR3 is built from 15 residues. Per germline, CDR1 SGHVS and CDR2 FNYEAQ. Trimming at V came to 5 bases and at J to 6 bases, leaving 12 bases not matched to a gene. CDR3 residues: CASSLGTVGFPEAFF. CDR3 DNA: TGTGCCAGCAGCCTCGGGACAGTCGGCTTCCCTGAAGCTTTCTTT.

The chain links TRBV30 to TRBJ2-3; D gene unclear. Germline CDR1 and CDR2: GTSNPN and SVGIG (reference sequence). V was cut by 0 bases and J by 2 bases, with 6 bases left in between. This CDR3 region has 13 residues. CDR3 residues: CAWSVLTTDTQYF. CDR3 sequence (DNA): TGTGCCTGGAGTGTACTCACCACAGATACGCAGTATTTT.

For this clone: This clone may be a read error of a much larger clone one base away. CDR3 DNA sequence: TGTGCCAGTAGTACCCAGGGGGCTGGGGCCAACGTCCTGACTTTC. Amino acids: CASSTQGAGANVLTF. The chain links TRBV19 to TRBJ2-6; TRBD1 agrees at 7 bases. J was trimmed by 2 bases and V by 4 bases; bases with no gene match: 2. The length of the CDR3 is 15 residues. The germline V gene has CDR1 LNHDA and CDR2 SQIVND (reference sequence).

The V call is TRBV29-1, the J call TRBJ1-2; 7 bases match TRBD1. This CDR3 spans 12 amino acids. CDR1 is SQVTM and CDR2 is ANQGSEA in the germline V gene. The J segment lost 4 bases and the V segment lost 5 bases, leaving 4 bases of the junction unmatched. The DNA of the CDR3 is TGCAGCGTTCTCCAGGGGGGCTATGGCTACACCTTC. Its translation is CSVLQGGYGYTF.

This chain joins TRBV7-9 and TRBJ1-2; D is unresolved. Trimming left V 5 bases short and J 3 bases short, with 19 bases between. The V gene's germline CDR1 is SEHNR and CDR2 FQNEAQ (reference sequence). CDR3 length equals 16 residues. The DNA of the CDR3 is TGTGCCAGCAGCCCCTCGATGGCGACTAAGGACTATGGCTACACCTTC. Its translation: CASSPSMATKDYGYTF. The full variable domain, with the rest looked up from reference TRBV7-9 and TRBJ1-2, is DTGVSQNPRHKITKRGQNVTFRCDPISEHNRLYWYRQTLGQGPEFLTYFQNEAQLEKSRLLSDRFSAERPKGSFSTLEIQRTEQGDSAMYLCASSPSMATKDYGYTFGSGTRLTVV.

The chain joins TRBV13 to TRBJ2-1, with D possibly matching TRBD1 (5 bases). Trimming removed 7 bases from V and 2 bases from J, with 15 bases in between. The CDR3 runs 15 residues. Germline CDR1 is PRHDT and CDR2 is FYEKMQ (reference sequence). The CDR3 DNA is TGTGCCAGCACCCCAGGGTACTCGGCCTACAATGAGCAGTTCTTC. This encodes CASTPGYSAYNEQFF. Full variable domain (rest looked up from reference TRBV13 and TRBJ2-1): AAGVIQSPRHLIKEKRETATLKCYPIPRHDTVYWYQQGPGQDPQFLISFYEKMQSDKGSIPDRFSAQQFSDYHSELNMSSLELGDSALYFCASTPGYSAYNEQFFGPGTRLTVL.